This is a list of T cell receptor beta chains from one sample in a study of cytomegalovirus exposure and HLA in healthy donors. Clones were sequenced by immunoSEQ multiplex PCR, and TCRdb holds only the in-frame ones, with some missing. The table shows 160,000 or so clones, with 70% to 80% occurring only once. Material for sequencing was PBMCs. These receptors were obtained from a man aged 35 to 55 in good health and CMV-seronegative. CDR3s include the opening cysteine and the closing phenylalanine or tryptophan. A D gene is named only where the DNA matches it firmly. Clone size is stated in some rows and not others, as once, few, many or a class when expanded.

J | size | V | D | DNA | CDR3
TRBJ2-4 | . | TRBV5-1 | TRBD1 | TGCGCCAGCAGCTTGGGAGACAGGGGCAACATTCAGTACTTC | CASSLGDRGNIQYF
TRBJ2-2 | . | TRBV6-1 | TRBD2 | TGTGCCAGCAGTGAAGCTCTAGGACTAGCGGGAGGGCCGAACACCGGGGAGCTGTTTTTT | CASSEALGLAGGPNTGELFF
TRBJ2-7 | . | TRBV28 | TRBD2 | TGTGCCAGCACACCCCCGGGACTAGCTCCCGAGCAGTACTTC | CASTPPGLAPEQYF
TRBJ1-6 | . | TRBV30 | . | TGTGCCTGGAGTCCCCTTCAGGCCCCCCTCCACTTT | CAWSPLQAPLHF
TRBJ2-7 | . | TRBV28 | TRBD2 | TGTGCCAGCAGTTTTGGGACTAGCGGATACGAGCAGTACTTC | CASSFGTSGYEQYF
TRBJ2-5 | . | TRBV28 | . | TGTGCCAGCACTAAACACTATCAAGAGACCCAGTACTTC | CASTKHYQETQYF
TRBJ1-4 | . | TRBV7-2 | . | TGTGCCAGCAGCGGACGGCGGGGAACTAATGAAAAACTGTTTTTT | CASSGRRGTNEKLFF
TRBJ1-2 | . | TRBV5-5 | TRBD1 | TGTGCCAGCAGCCGGGGGACAGGGGACCCCTACACCTTC | CASSRGTGDPYTF
TRBJ2-7 | . | TRBV2 | TRBD2 | TGTGCCAGCAGCCCCTCGGGGGGGGCCGAGCAGTACTTC | CASSPSGGAEQYF
TRBJ1-2 | . | TRBV7-9 | TRBD1 | TGTGCCAGCAGCTCACCACTAGGGACAGCCGGGGGCTACACCTTC | CASSSPLGTAGGYTF
TRBJ2-1 | . | TRBV5-1 | TRBD2 | TGCGCCAGCAGGTCGGCTACTAGCGGGAGGGACAATGAGCAGTTCTTC | CASRSATSGRDNEQFF
TRBJ2-2 | . | TRBV28 | . | TGTGCCAGCAGTTTAGGAGCCACCGGGGAGCTGTTTTTT | CASSLGATGELFF
TRBJ2-7 | . | TRBV6-5 | TRBD2 | TGTGCCAGCAGTTACCTACTAGCGGGAGGGCTCTACGAGCAGTACTTC | CASSYLLAGGLYEQYF
TRBJ2-5 | . | TRBV6-6 | TRBD2 | TGTGCCAGCACCTTGGCGAGCGGGGGCCAAGAGACCCAGTACTTC | CASTLASGGQETQYF
TRBJ1-1 | . | TRBV15 | . | TGTGCCACCAGCACCGGACAGATAAACACTGAAGCTTTCTTT | CATSTGQINTEAFF
TRBJ2-7 | . | TRBV6-6 | TRBD1 | TGTGCCAGCCGTAAAGCCGGGACAGGACCCTACGAGCAGTACTTC | CASRKAGTGPYEQYF
TRBJ1-5 | . | TRBV6-1 | . | TGTGCCAGCAGTGAAATCCCCCCGACAGTGAGCAATCAGCCCCAGCATTTT | CASSEIPPTVSNQPQHF
TRBJ2-7 | . | TRBV4-2 | . | TGTGCCAGCAGCCAAGTGAGAGGTGGGCAGTACTTC | CASSQVRGGQYF
TRBJ1-4 | . | TRBV27 | . | TGTGCCAGCAGTTTTCAGGGGATTGGCGAAAAACTGTTTTTT | CASSFQGIGEKLFF
TRBJ1-2 | few | TRBV6-6 | . | TGTAAGTCGGCGGGGGGCGACTATGGCTACACCTTC | CKSAGGDYGYTF
TRBJ1-2 | . | TRBV28 | . | TGTGCCAGCAGTTTATCCCTCTCGACAGGCCGCGGGGGCTACACCTTC | CASSLSLSTGRGGYTF
TRBJ2-1 | once | TRBV27 | TRBD2 | TGTGCCACCCTTAGCGGGAAGAACGCGTTCTTC | CATLSGKNAFF
TRBJ2-5 | . | TRBV5-1 | . | TGCGCCAGCGCCACCGCAGGTCAACAAGAGACCCAGTACTTC | CASATAGQQETQYF
TRBJ2-5 | . | TRBV5-1 | TRBD2 | TGCGCCAGCCGGACTAGCGGGAGGGGTGACGAGACCCAGTACTTC | CASRTSGRGDETQYF
TRBJ2-7 | . | TRBV2 | . | TGTGCCAGCAGTGACCAGGGCCCCAGGGGCGAGCAGTACTTC | CASSDQGPRGEQYF
TRBJ2-7 | . | TRBV28 | TRBD1 | TGTGCCAGCAGTTCCAGGACAGGAGCCTACGAGCAGTACTTC | CASSSRTGAYEQYF
TRBJ1-6 | . | TRBV30 | TRBD1 | TGTGCCTGGAGTGGGGGACAGACCAATTCACCCCTCCACTTT | CAWSGGQTNSPLHF
TRBJ2-5 | once | TRBV11-2 | . | TGTGCCAGCAGCCAGGGGAGCGGGGAACACGAGACCCAGTACTTC | CASSQGSGEHETQYF
TRBJ2-3 | . | TRBV19 | TRBD1 | TGTGCCAGTAGTACCCCGGACAGGGCCGCTCGGCCGGCAGATACGCAGTATTTT | CASSTPDRAARPADTQYF
TRBJ2-3 | . | TRBV5-1 | TRBD2 | TGCGCCAGCAGCACCGGGACTAGCGGTTTCACAGATACGCAGTATTTT | CASSTGTSGFTDTQYF
TRBJ2-1 | . | TRBV27 | . | TGTGCCAGCAGCCACGCTATGGACAGCAATGAGCAGTTCTTC | CASSHAMDSNEQFF
TRBJ2-3 | few | TRBV5-1 | . | TGCGCCAGCAGCTCGACCCTGACATTGCAAGATACGCAGTATTTT | CASSSTLTLQDTQYF
TRBJ2-2 | . | TRBV9 | . | TGTGCCAGCAGCGCTTCCGGGACTCCCAACACCGGGGAGCTGTTTTTT | CASSASGTPNTGELFF
TRBJ2-7 | . | TRBV15 | . | TGTGCCACCAGTGGCCGCCCCGGAGGGCCCGGTGAGCAGTACTTC | CATSGRPGGPGEQYF
TRBJ2-7 | . | TRBV19 | TRBD1 | TGTGCCAGTAGTATAGATCGGACCAGACAGGGGTACGAGCAGTACTTC | CASSIDRTRQGYEQYF
TRBJ2-3 | . | TRBV7-9 | TRBD2 | TGTGCCAGCGGAGGACTAGCGGGAGTCACAGATACGCAGTATTTT | CASGGLAGVTDTQYF
TRBJ2-5 | . | TRBV5-4 | TRBD2 | TGTGCCAGCAGCTTGGGGACTAGCGGGATTCAAGAGACCCAGTACTTC | CASSLGTSGIQETQYF
TRBJ2-1 | few | TRBV15 | . | TGTGCCACCAGCAGAATACAGGGAATGGGCTCCTACAATGAGCAGTTCTTC | CATSRIQGMGSYNEQFF
TRBJ2-3 | once | TRBV11-1 | . | TGTGCCAGCAGCTTCACAGCGGATAGCACAGATACGCAGTATTTT | CASSFTADSTDTQYF
TRBJ2-5 | . | TRBV6-1 | . | TGTGCCAGCAGTGCCGAACAGGGCTCGCAAGAGACCCAGTACTTC | CASSAEQGSQETQYF
TRBJ2-1 | few | TRBV5-4 | . | TGTGCCAGCAGCACTCGGCGGAATGAGCAGTTCTTC | CASSTRRNEQFF
TRBJ2-1 | . | TRBV28 | . | TGTGCCAGCAGTCTCCGGGCTAGCAGTAGGTACAATGAGCAGTTCTTC | CASSLRASSRYNEQFF
TRBJ1-2 | . | TRBV5-4 | . | TGTGCCAGCAGCTTGGCAGGGAACCGCTATGGCTACACCTTC | CASSLAGNRYGYTF
TRBJ1-1 | . | TRBV7-9 | . | TGTTCCAGCAGCTTAGCCCAGGGGCGAAACACTGAAGCTTTCTTT | CSSSLAQGRNTEAFF
TRBJ2-5 | few | TRBV11-2 | . | TGTGCCAGCAGCCAGACGCTACTAGAAGGGGAGACCCAGTACTTC | CASSQTLLEGETQYF
TRBJ1-1 | . | TRBV7-2 | . | TGTGCCAGCAGCTTCTCGGGGGGAAACACTGAAGCTTTCTTT | CASSFSGGNTEAFF
TRBJ2-7 | . | TRBV7-2 | . | TGTGCCAGCAGCTTAGCTCAACTGAACTACGAGCAGTACTTC | CASSLAQLNYEQYF
TRBJ2-2 | . | TRBV5-6 | . | TGTGCCAGCAGCTTGGCCGGGTACCCCGGGGAGCTGTTTTTT | CASSLAGYPGELFF
TRBJ2-2 | . | TRBV6-1 | . | TGTGCCAGCAGTGTTGAGCCTCTGAACACCGGGGAGCTGTTTTTT | CASSVEPLNTGELFF
TRBJ2-1 | . | TRBV9 | . | TGTGCCAGCAGCGTAGGGGGCGGGGCGGATGAGCAGTTCTTC | CASSVGGGADEQFF
TRBJ2-7 | . | TRBV19 | TRBD2 | TGTGCCAGTAGTGCCGACGCTAGCGGCCTGACCTACGAGCAGTACTTC | CASSADASGLTYEQYF
TRBJ2-1 | . | TRBV5-1 | . | TGCGCCAGCAGAGACGGGAGCAGAATCGGGGGTAACAATGAGCAGTTCTTC | CASRDGSRIGGNNEQFF
TRBJ2-7 | once | TRBV6-6 | . | TGTGCCAGCAGTTACGGACTCTACGAGCAGTACTTC | CASSYGLYEQYF
TRBJ2-1 | . | TRBV6-1 | . | TGTGCCAGCAGTGAAGCGCGATACAATGAGCAGTTCTTC | CASSEARYNEQFF
TRBJ1-5 | . | TRBV28 | . | TGTGCCAGCAGTCCCCTAAGAGGTAATCAGCCCCAGCATTTT | CASSPLRGNQPQHF
TRBJ1-1 | . | TRBV21-1 | . | TGTGCCAGCAGCGCAGAGCAGGGAAGGAACACTGAAGCTTTCTTT | CASSAEQGRNTEAFF
TRBJ1-4 | . | TRBV2 | . | TGTGCCAGCAGCGACAGGAATATAGGTGAAAAACTGTTTTTT | CASSDRNIGEKLFF
TRBJ2-7 | few | TRBV27 | . | TGTGCCAGCAGTTTAGCACTAGGTATCTCCGAGCAGTACTTC | CASSLALGISEQYF